A selection of T cell receptor beta chains follows, all from one sample in a study of OX40 agonist ivuxolimab in advanced cancers. Sequenced by immunoSEQ multiplex PCR; TCRdb stores in-frame clones only, minus some. Of 80,000 to 95,000 clones in the sample, around 84% were seen once. Specimen: CD4+ or CD8+ T cells sorted from blood, collected in a trial of the OX40 agonist ivuxolimab. Receptors originate from an adult with an advanced solid tumor such as melanoma, head and neck, liver or kidney cancer. Each CDR3 is given with its conserved first and last residue. D genes are given only for firm matches. Expanded clones are given a class, and other clones once, few, many or no size at all.

v_call	d_call	clone_size	j_call	cdr3_nt	cdr3_aa
TRBV6-5	-	-	TRBJ1-4	TGTGCCAGCAGTAGGGGGGTATCGGGGGAAAAACTGTTTTTT	CASSRGVSGEKLFF
TRBV11-2	TRBD2	-	TRBJ2-2	TGTGCCAGCATGCTCGGGACTACGCCCGGGGAGCTGTTTTTT	CASMLGTTPGELFF
TRBV2	-	-	TRBJ2-5	TGTGCCAGCAGTACCCGCCTTGCGGAGACCCAGTACTTC	CASSTRLAETQYF
TRBV5-1	-	-	TRBJ1-4	TGCGCCAGCAGCTTGCTTGGGTCAGAGGATGAAAAACTGTTTTTT	CASSLLGSEDEKLFF
TRBV6-1	-	-	TRBJ2-1	TGTGCCAGCAGTGCCTGGGGGGTCAACTTATACAATGAGCAGTTCTTC	CASSAWGVNLYNEQFF
TRBV14	-	-	TRBJ1-2	TGTGCCAGCAGCCAAGCTTCCCGGCTCTATGGCTACACCTTC	CASSQASRLYGYTF
TRBV7-3	-	few	TRBJ2-7	TGTGCCAGCAGCCGCCCGAAGGTGTACGAGCAGTACTTC	CASSRPKVYEQYF
TRBV15	TRBD1	-	TRBJ1-2	TGTGCCACCAGCAGGGACAGGGTGCCGGGTGGCTACACCTTC	CATSRDRVPGGYTF
TRBV19	TRBD1	few	TRBJ1-5	TGTGCCAGTAGTACTCGGACAGGGAATATCAATCAGCCCCAGCATTTT	CASSTRTGNINQPQHF
TRBV29-1	TRBD1	many	TRBJ1-5	TGCAGCGTCGAACCGGGACAGGGGCAGCCCCAGCATTTT	CSVEPGQGQPQHF
TRBV7-3	TRBD2	-	TRBJ2-1	TGTGCCAGCAGCGTCACTAGCGGGGGGGCCTACAATGAGCAGTTCTTC	CASSVTSGGAYNEQFF
TRBV5-1	-	-	TRBJ2-7	TGCGCCAGCCGAGACGCCGGTTACGAGCAGTACTTC	CASRDAGYEQYF
TRBV7-2	TRBD2	-	TRBJ2-1	TGTGCCAGCAGCCGAACTAGCGGGCTATCCCCCTACAATGAGCAGTTCTTC	CASSRTSGLSPYNEQFF
TRBV19	-	-	TRBJ2-4	TGTGCCAGTAGCCCCCGGGGCGGGGTGAACATTCAGTACTTC	CASSPRGGVNIQYF
TRBV2	TRBD2	-	TRBJ2-1	TGTGCCAGCAGGCGATTTTCCGGGACTAGCGGGGATGAGCAGTTCTTC	CASRRFSGTSGDEQFF
TRBV9	-	-	TRBJ2-6	TGTGCCAGCAGCGTAGCTATCCCTACAGGTCCCGTAAGTTCTTCTGGGGCCAACGTCCTGACTTTC	CASSVAIPTGPVSSSGANVLTF
TRBV5-5	-	-	TRBJ2-5	TGTGCCAGCAGCCCCCAACGACGGATAGAAGAGACCCAGTACTTC	CASSPQRRIEETQYF
TRBV5-4	-	-	TRBJ2-7	TGTGCCAGCAGCTCCACGGCGGGGGAGCAGTACTTC	CASSSTAGEQYF
TRBV7-2	TRBD2	-	TRBJ2-1	TGTGCCAGCAGCCCCACTAGCGGGGGCTACAATGAGCAGTTCTTC	CASSPTSGGYNEQFF
TRBV6-1	-	-	TRBJ2-2	TGTGCCAGCAGGGTTGCCGGGGGCACCGGGGAGCTGTTTTTT	CASRVAGGTGELFF